The sequence of this T cell receptor beta chain was determined in a study of T cells in localized non-small cell lung cancer. General observations from the study: Median detection of top 100 tumor clones in adjacent lung was around 60 clones.

Libraries were prepared by immunoSEQ multiplex PCR; TCRdb keeps only in-frame clonotypes and omits some of them. The sample holds about 3,400 clones, about 20% seen once. The V gene's germline CDR1 is MNHGY and CDR2 SAAAGT. CDR3 length: 14 amino acids. J lost 6 bases, V lost 5 bases, and 8 bases had no gene match. This clone showed up just a few times. What it binds is not known. The source was lung tumor tissue, collected before any cancer treatment. The V call is TRBV6-8, the J call TRBJ1-1, with 8 bases identical to TRBD1. The source is a man aged 18 to 49 with stage II lung adenocarcinoma. CDR3 coding DNA: TGTGCCAGCAGTAAGACAGGGGAGAGTTCTGAAGCTTTCTTT. It specifies CASSKTGESSEAFF.